This is a list of T cell receptor beta chains from one sample in a study of beta chain features in type 1 diabetes. Sequencing used immunoSEQ multiplex PCR; TCRdb keeps in-frame clones, though not all of them. The profile shows roughly 730,000 clones, around 15% of them singletons. Specimen: naive CD4+ T cells from blood. Receptors originate from a man aged 18-30 years with type 1 diabetes. The CDR3 runs from the conserved cysteine through the conserved F or W. D genes are given only for firm matches. A clone size is listed for some rows: how often the clone was seen (once, few, many), or a class if it is expanded.

d_gene: NA; j_gene: TRBJ1-2; v_gene: TRBV29-1; abundance: NA; CDR3nt: TGCAGCGTGGGCGGAGTGGGGGCTATCGGCTACACCTTC; CDR3aa: CSVGGVGAIGYTF
d_gene: NA; j_gene: TRBJ2-7; v_gene: TRBV28; abundance: NA; CDR3nt: TGTGCCAGCAGTTTGGAGCCACTTTGGCCCGGCGAGCAGTACTTC; CDR3aa: CASSLEPLWPGEQYF
d_gene: NA; j_gene: TRBJ1-3; v_gene: TRBV9; abundance: NA; CDR3nt: TGTGCCAGCAGCGTAGGAACCCCGGGCTCTGGAAACACCATATATTTT; CDR3aa: CASSVGTPGSGNTIYF
d_gene: NA; j_gene: TRBJ2-3; v_gene: TRBV7-6; abundance: NA; CDR3nt: TGTGCCAGCAGCTCCACCACAGATACGCAGTATTTT; CDR3aa: CASSSTTDTQYF
d_gene: NA; j_gene: TRBJ1-2; v_gene: TRBV27; abundance: NA; CDR3nt: TGTGCCAGCAGACTCCCGGGACAATTCTATGGCTACACCTTC; CDR3aa: CASRLPGQFYGYTF
d_gene: NA; j_gene: TRBJ1-4; v_gene: TRBV7-6; abundance: few; CDR3nt: TGTGCCAGCAGCCCATCACAGGATAGGGCTGCAACTAATGAAAAACTGTTTTTT; CDR3aa: CASSPSQDRAATNEKLFF
d_gene: TRBD2; j_gene: TRBJ2-2; v_gene: TRBV4-1; abundance: few; CDR3nt: TGCGCCAGCAGCCAAGTAGTACTAGCGGGTGGTAAGGCGAACACCGGGGAGCTGTTTTTT; CDR3aa: CASSQVVLAGGKANTGELFF
d_gene: TRBD1; j_gene: TRBJ1-1; v_gene: TRBV9; abundance: NA; CDR3nt: TGTGCCAGCAGCGTCACAGGGGGAAACACTGAAGCTTTCTTT; CDR3aa: CASSVTGGNTEAFF
d_gene: NA; j_gene: TRBJ2-3; v_gene: TRBV29-1; abundance: NA; CDR3nt: TGCAGCGTCCTATACATTCGGACCCTTGGCACAGATACGCAGTATTTT; CDR3aa: CSVLYIRTLGTDTQYF
d_gene: NA; j_gene: TRBJ2-3; v_gene: TRBV6-1; abundance: few; CDR3nt: TGTGCCAGCAGTGAATCGACAGGAGCCACGCAGTATTTT; CDR3aa: CASSESTGATQYF
d_gene: NA; j_gene: TRBJ1-2; v_gene: TRBV28; abundance: NA; CDR3nt: TGTGCCAGCACCACCCCCGGACTCGGTCCGTATGGCTACACCTTC; CDR3aa: CASTTPGLGPYGYTF
d_gene: TRBD2; j_gene: TRBJ2-5; v_gene: TRBV7-2; abundance: few; CDR3nt: TGTGCCAGCAGCTTTTACGGGGGGGTAGAGACCCAGTACTTC; CDR3aa: CASSFYGGVETQYF
d_gene: NA; j_gene: TRBJ2-7; v_gene: TRBV9; abundance: few; CDR3nt: TGTGCCAGCAGCGTGGGAATCGTAAGGGGAAACTACGAGCAGTACTTC; CDR3aa: CASSVGIVRGNYEQYF
d_gene: NA; j_gene: TRBJ1-4; v_gene: TRBV5-1; abundance: few; CDR3nt: TGCGCCAGCAGCCCGGTCGTGGCTGGTGAAAAACTGTTTTTT; CDR3aa: CASSPVVAGEKLFF
d_gene: NA; j_gene: TRBJ2-3; v_gene: TRBV19; abundance: NA; CDR3nt: TGTGCCAGTAGTATCACCTACCTGGGCGGTAGTACAGATACGCAGTATTTT; CDR3aa: CASSITYLGGSTDTQYF
d_gene: TRBD2; j_gene: TRBJ2-1; v_gene: TRBV4-1; abundance: NA; CDR3nt: TGCGCCAGCAGCCCTCGGACTAGCGGGGGGGAGCATGAGCAGTTCTTC; CDR3aa: CASSPRTSGGEHEQFF
d_gene: NA; j_gene: TRBJ1-2; v_gene: TRBV6-1; abundance: NA; CDR3nt: TGTGCCAGCAGTGAAGCGCTTTCGCCCTATGGCTACACCTTC; CDR3aa: CASSEALSPYGYTF
d_gene: NA; j_gene: TRBJ1-1; v_gene: TRBV20-1; abundance: NA; CDR3nt: TGCAGTGCTAGAAGTGTGCCTGAAGCTTTCTTT; CDR3aa: CSARSVPEAFF
d_gene: NA; j_gene: TRBJ2-2; v_gene: TRBV7-9; abundance: NA; CDR3nt: TGTGCCAGCGGCAGAAACACCGGGGAGCTGTTTTTT; CDR3aa: CASGRNTGELFF
d_gene: TRBD1; j_gene: TRBJ1-4; v_gene: TRBV5-1; abundance: few; CDR3nt: TGCGCCAGCAGCTCCGGGACAGGGGGAAGTGAAAAACTGTTTTTT; CDR3aa: CASSSGTGGSEKLFF
d_gene: TRBD1; j_gene: TRBJ2-2; v_gene: TRBV30; abundance: NA; CDR3nt: TGTGCCTGGAGTACGACAGGGGGCCGGGACACCGGGGAGCTGTTTTTT; CDR3aa: CAWSTTGGRDTGELFF
d_gene: NA; j_gene: TRBJ2-3; v_gene: TRBV10-3; abundance: few; CDR3nt: TGTGCCATCAGTGGTGGACCCGGGACGCAGTATTTT; CDR3aa: CAISGGPGTQYF
d_gene: NA; j_gene: TRBJ2-7; v_gene: TRBV6-5; abundance: NA; CDR3nt: TGTGCCAGCAGTCCGAGGGGAGCTTACGAGCAGTACTTC; CDR3aa: CASSPRGAYEQYF
d_gene: NA; j_gene: TRBJ1-1; v_gene: TRBV29-1; abundance: few; CDR3nt: TGCAGCGTTGGAGAGCCCGGTGGAGCTTTCTTT; CDR3aa: CSVGEPGGAFF
d_gene: NA; j_gene: TRBJ2-6; v_gene: TRBV5-1; abundance: NA; CDR3nt: TGCGCCAGCAGCTGGCAGAACTCTGGGGCCAACGTCCTGACTTTC; CDR3aa: CASSWQNSGANVLTF
d_gene: NA; j_gene: TRBJ2-1; v_gene: TRBV6-5; abundance: few; CDR3nt: TGTGCCAGCAGTTCGCAGGGAGCTGAGCAGTTCTTC; CDR3aa: CASSSQGAEQFF
d_gene: TRBD1; j_gene: TRBJ1-1; v_gene: TRBV5-1; abundance: NA; CDR3nt: TGCGCCAGCAGCTCCCTTGACAGGGGGCCCACTGAAGCTTTCTTT; CDR3aa: CASSSLDRGPTEAFF
d_gene: NA; j_gene: TRBJ2-1; v_gene: TRBV30; abundance: few; CDR3nt: TGTGCCTGGAATAAAAACTCCTACAATGAGCAGTTCTTC; CDR3aa: CAWNKNSYNEQFF
d_gene: NA; j_gene: TRBJ2-7; v_gene: TRBV13; abundance: few; CDR3nt: TGTGCCAGCAGCTACGGAACCTCAGAGTCCTACGAGCAGTACTTC; CDR3aa: CASSYGTSESYEQYF
d_gene: TRBD1; j_gene: TRBJ1-2; v_gene: TRBV6-5; abundance: NA; CDR3nt: TGTGCCAGCAGTTACTGGGGGACAGGGGACTATGGCTACACCTTC; CDR3aa: CASSYWGTGDYGYTF
d_gene: NA; j_gene: TRBJ1-1; v_gene: TRBV7-9; abundance: few; CDR3nt: TGTGCCAGCAGCCCCGGAACCGGACCGATGTCGAATGAAGCTTTCTTT; CDR3aa: CASSPGTGPMSNEAFF
d_gene: NA; j_gene: TRBJ2-7; v_gene: TRBV5-6; abundance: few; CDR3nt: TGTGCCAGCAGAAAGAGGACGGGAGTCTACGAGCAGTACTTC; CDR3aa: CASRKRTGVYEQYF
d_gene: TRBD2; j_gene: TRBJ2-3; v_gene: TRBV10-3; abundance: few; CDR3nt: TGTGCCATCAGTGGCCTAGCGGGGGGCACAGATACGCAGTATTTT; CDR3aa: CAISGLAGGTDTQYF
d_gene: NA; j_gene: TRBJ1-6; v_gene: TRBV6-6; abundance: few; CDR3nt: TGTGCCAGCAGGGCCAGCTCCTATAATTCACCCCTCCACTTT; CDR3aa: CASRASSYNSPLHF
d_gene: NA; j_gene: TRBJ2-1; v_gene: TRBV7-9; abundance: NA; CDR3nt: TGTGCCAGCAGCCCCGGCAGGACCTACAATGAGCAGTTCTTC; CDR3aa: CASSPGRTYNEQFF
d_gene: NA; j_gene: TRBJ2-1; v_gene: TRBV2; abundance: NA; CDR3nt: TGTGCCAGCAGTGAAGCCGGTCAAAGGCAGTTCTTC; CDR3aa: CASSEAGQRQFF
d_gene: NA; j_gene: TRBJ1-5; v_gene: TRBV30; abundance: few; CDR3nt: TGTGCCTGGAGTGTGGACATCTATCAGCCCCAGCATTTT; CDR3aa: CAWSVDIYQPQHF
d_gene: TRBD1; j_gene: TRBJ2-5; v_gene: TRBV30; abundance: NA; CDR3nt: TGTGCCTGGAGCGGGGACAGATATATGGAGACCCAGTACTTC; CDR3aa: CAWSGDRYMETQYF
d_gene: NA; j_gene: TRBJ2-4; v_gene: TRBV5-4; abundance: NA; CDR3nt: TGTGCCAGCAATCAGGGGGGGGCGACCAAAAACATTCAGTACTTC; CDR3aa: CASNQGGATKNIQYF
d_gene: NA; j_gene: TRBJ2-1; v_gene: TRBV27; abundance: few; CDR3nt: TGTGCCAGCAGTTTCCTGGGGGGTGCTACCTACAATGAGCAGTTCTTC; CDR3aa: CASSFLGGATYNEQFF
d_gene: NA; j_gene: TRBJ2-3; v_gene: TRBV29-1; abundance: NA; CDR3nt: TGCAGCGTTGAAGGGGACTCAGCTACAGATACGCAGTATTTT; CDR3aa: CSVEGDSATDTQYF
d_gene: NA; j_gene: TRBJ2-1; v_gene: TRBV10-3; abundance: few; CDR3nt: TGTGCCATCAGTGCCCCCGAGCGCGGCAATGAGCAGTTCTTC; CDR3aa: CAISAPERGNEQFF
d_gene: NA; j_gene: TRBJ1-5; v_gene: TRBV27; abundance: NA; CDR3nt: TGTGCCAGCAGTCCGCAAGACAGGCCTAATCAGCCCCAGCATTTT; CDR3aa: CASSPQDRPNQPQHF
d_gene: NA; j_gene: TRBJ2-6; v_gene: TRBV6-1; abundance: NA; CDR3nt: TGTGCCAGCAGTGAAACACTTTACTCTGGGGCCAACGTCCTGACTTTC; CDR3aa: CASSETLYSGANVLTF
d_gene: NA; j_gene: TRBJ1-4; v_gene: TRBV14; abundance: few; CDR3nt: TGTGCCAGCAGCCAATTGGTCTTCGAAAAACTGTTTTTT; CDR3aa: CASSQLVFEKLFF
d_gene: NA; j_gene: TRBJ2-5; v_gene: TRBV14; abundance: NA; CDR3nt: TGTGCCAGCAGCCAAGATCTTCTAGACGAGACCCAGTACTTC; CDR3aa: CASSQDLLDETQYF
d_gene: NA; j_gene: TRBJ2-4; v_gene: TRBV15; abundance: NA; CDR3nt: TGTGCCACCAGCAGCCAGAATCAGGGAGTAGCCAAAAACATTCAGTACTTC; CDR3aa: CATSSQNQGVAKNIQYF
d_gene: NA; j_gene: TRBJ1-1; v_gene: TRBV29-1; abundance: NA; CDR3nt: TGCAGCGCAATGATAGCTAACACTGAAGCTTTCTTT; CDR3aa: CSAMIANTEAFF
d_gene: NA; j_gene: TRBJ2-3; v_gene: TRBV7-9; abundance: few; CDR3nt: TGTGCCAGCAGCTTCGGACGCAGCACAGATACGCAGTATTTT; CDR3aa: CASSFGRSTDTQYF
d_gene: NA; j_gene: TRBJ1-3; v_gene: TRBV6-6; abundance: NA; CDR3nt: TGTGCCAGCAGAGGGGTCGAAAACACCATATATTTT; CDR3aa: CASRGVENTIYF
d_gene: NA; j_gene: TRBJ2-5; v_gene: TRBV29-1; abundance: NA; CDR3nt: TGCAGCGTTGCAGTGGCGGTCCAAGAGACCCAGTACTTC; CDR3aa: CSVAVAVQETQYF
d_gene: NA; j_gene: TRBJ2-1; v_gene: TRBV18; abundance: NA; CDR3nt: TGTGCCAGCTCACCACCGTCGACTACTCTGCAGTTCTTC; CDR3aa: CASSPPSTTLQFF
d_gene: NA; j_gene: TRBJ2-7; v_gene: TRBV30; abundance: few; CDR3nt: TGTGCCTGGAGGGAGACGGTAGAGATTAACCCCTACGAGCAGTACTTC; CDR3aa: CAWRETVEINPYEQYF
d_gene: NA; j_gene: TRBJ1-6; v_gene: TRBV6-5; abundance: NA; CDR3nt: TGTGCCAGCAGTCGGACGGTAAATTCACCCCTCCACTTT; CDR3aa: CASSRTVNSPLHF